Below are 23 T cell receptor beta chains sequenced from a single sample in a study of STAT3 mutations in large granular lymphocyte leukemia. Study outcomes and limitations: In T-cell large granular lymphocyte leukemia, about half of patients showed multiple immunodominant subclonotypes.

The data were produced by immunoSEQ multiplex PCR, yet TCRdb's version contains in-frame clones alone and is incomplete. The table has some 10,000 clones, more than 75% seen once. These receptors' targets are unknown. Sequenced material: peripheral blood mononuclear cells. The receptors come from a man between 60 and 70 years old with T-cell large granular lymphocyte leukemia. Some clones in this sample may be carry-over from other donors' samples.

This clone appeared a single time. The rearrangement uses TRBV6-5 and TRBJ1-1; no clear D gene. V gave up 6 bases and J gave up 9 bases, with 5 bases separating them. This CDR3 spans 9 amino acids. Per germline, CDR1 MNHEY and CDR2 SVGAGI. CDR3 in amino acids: CASSQKAFF. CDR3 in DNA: TGTGCCAGCAGCCAGAAAGCTTTCTTT.

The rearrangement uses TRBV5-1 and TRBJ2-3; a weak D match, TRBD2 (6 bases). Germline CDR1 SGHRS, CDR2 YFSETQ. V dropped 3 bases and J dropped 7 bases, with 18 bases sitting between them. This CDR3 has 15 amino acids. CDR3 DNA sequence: TGCGCCAGCAGCTCCACTAGCTTCGTCGGTAATACGCAGTATTTT. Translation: CASSSTSFVGNTQYF.

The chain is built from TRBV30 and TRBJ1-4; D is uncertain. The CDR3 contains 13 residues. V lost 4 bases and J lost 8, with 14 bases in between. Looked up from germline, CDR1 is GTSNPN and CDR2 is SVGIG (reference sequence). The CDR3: CAWTARHSEKLFF. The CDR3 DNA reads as TGTGCCTGGACTGCACGACACTCCGAAAAACTGTTTTTT.

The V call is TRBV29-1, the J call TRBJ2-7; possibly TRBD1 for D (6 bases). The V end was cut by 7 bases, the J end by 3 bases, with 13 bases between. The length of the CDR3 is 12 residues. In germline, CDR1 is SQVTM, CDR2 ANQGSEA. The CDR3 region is CSAYQGNYEQYF. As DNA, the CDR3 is TGCAGCGCTTACCAGGGGAACTACGAGCAGTACTTC.

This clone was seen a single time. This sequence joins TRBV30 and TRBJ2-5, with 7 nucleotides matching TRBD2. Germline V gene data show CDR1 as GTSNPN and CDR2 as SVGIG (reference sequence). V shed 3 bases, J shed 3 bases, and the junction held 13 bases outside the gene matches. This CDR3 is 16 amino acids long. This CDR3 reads CAWSRGSGIGEETQYF. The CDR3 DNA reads TGTGCCTGGAGCCGAGGAAGCGGGATCGGGGAAGAGACCCAGTACTTC.

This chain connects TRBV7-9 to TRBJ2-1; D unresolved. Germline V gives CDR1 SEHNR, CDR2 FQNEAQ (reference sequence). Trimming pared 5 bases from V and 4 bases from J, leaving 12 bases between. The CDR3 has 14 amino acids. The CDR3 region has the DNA TGTGCCAGCAGCAACGATGTACTTTACAATGAGCAGTTCTTC. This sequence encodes CASSNDVLYNEQFF.

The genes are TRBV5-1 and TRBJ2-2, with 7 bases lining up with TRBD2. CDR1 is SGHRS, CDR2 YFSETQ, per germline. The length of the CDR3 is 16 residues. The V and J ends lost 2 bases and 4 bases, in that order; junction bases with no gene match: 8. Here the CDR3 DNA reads TGCGCCAGCAGCTTCTTGGCTAGCGGACCCACCGGGGAGCTGTTTTTT. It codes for CASSFLASGPTGELFF.

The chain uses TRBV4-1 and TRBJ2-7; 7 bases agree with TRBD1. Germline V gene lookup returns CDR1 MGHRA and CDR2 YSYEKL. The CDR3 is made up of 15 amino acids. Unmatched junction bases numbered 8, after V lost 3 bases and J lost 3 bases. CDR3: CASSQHSGQSYEQYF. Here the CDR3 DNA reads TGCGCCAGCAGCCAGCACTCGGGACAGAGCTACGAGCAGTACTTC.

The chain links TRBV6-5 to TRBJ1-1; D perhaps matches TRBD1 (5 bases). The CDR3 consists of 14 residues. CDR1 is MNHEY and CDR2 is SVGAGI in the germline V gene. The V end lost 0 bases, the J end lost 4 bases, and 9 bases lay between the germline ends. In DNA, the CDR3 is TGTGCCAGCAGTTACTCGTCGAGGGGCACTGAAGCTTTCTTT. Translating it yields CASSYSSRGTEAFF.

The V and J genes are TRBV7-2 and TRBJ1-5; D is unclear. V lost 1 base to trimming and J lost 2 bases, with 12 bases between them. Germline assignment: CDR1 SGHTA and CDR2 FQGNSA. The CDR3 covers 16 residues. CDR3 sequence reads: CASSLVAPHGNQPQHF. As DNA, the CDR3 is TGTGCCAGCAGCTTAGTGGCCCCGCATGGCAATCAGCCCCAGCATTTT.

This CDR3 reads CASSPAGPSGANVLTF. The CDR3 coding sequence is TGCGCCAGCTCCCCCGCGGGGCCTTCTGGGGCCAACGTCCTGACTTTC. This chain links TRBV5-1 with TRBJ2-6; possibly TRBD2 for D (6 bases). The CDR3 runs 16 residues. Trimming shortened V by 7 bases and J by 1 base, and 15 bases separated the two germline ends. Germline V CDR1 and CDR2: SGHRS, YFSETQ.

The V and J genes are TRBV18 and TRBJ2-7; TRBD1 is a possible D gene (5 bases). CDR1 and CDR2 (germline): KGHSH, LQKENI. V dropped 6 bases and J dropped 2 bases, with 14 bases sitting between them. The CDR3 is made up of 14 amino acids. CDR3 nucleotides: TGTGCCAGCTCTACCCTGGGGCGCACCTACGAGCAGTACTTC. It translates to CASSTLGRTYEQYF.

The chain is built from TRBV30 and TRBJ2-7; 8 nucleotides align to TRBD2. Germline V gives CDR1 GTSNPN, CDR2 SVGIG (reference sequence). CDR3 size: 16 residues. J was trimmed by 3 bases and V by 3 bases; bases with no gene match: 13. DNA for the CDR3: TGTGCCTGGAGCCCGAACGGGGGGGAGTACGGCTACGAGCAGTACTTC. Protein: CAWSPNGGEYGYEQYF.

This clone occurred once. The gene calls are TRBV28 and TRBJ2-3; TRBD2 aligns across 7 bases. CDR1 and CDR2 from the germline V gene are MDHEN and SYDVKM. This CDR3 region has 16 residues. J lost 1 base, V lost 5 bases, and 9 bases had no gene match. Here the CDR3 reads CASSPLAGRGTDTQYF. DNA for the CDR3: TGTGCCAGCAGTCCCCTGGCGGGGAGGGGCACAGATACGCAGTATTTT.

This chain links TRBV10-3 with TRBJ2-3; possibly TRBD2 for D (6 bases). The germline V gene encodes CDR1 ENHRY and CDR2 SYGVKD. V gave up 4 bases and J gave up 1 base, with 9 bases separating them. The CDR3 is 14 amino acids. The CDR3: CAISAGTGTDTQYF. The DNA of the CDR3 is TGTGCCATCAGTGCCGGGACTGGCACAGATACGCAGTATTTT.

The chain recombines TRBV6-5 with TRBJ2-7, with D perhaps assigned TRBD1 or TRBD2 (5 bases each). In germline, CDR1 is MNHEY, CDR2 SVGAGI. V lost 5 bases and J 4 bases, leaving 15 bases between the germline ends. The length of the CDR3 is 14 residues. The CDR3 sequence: CASSPPGPKYEQYF. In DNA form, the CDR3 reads TGTGCCAGCAGTCCCCCGGGGCCTAAATACGAGCAGTACTTC.

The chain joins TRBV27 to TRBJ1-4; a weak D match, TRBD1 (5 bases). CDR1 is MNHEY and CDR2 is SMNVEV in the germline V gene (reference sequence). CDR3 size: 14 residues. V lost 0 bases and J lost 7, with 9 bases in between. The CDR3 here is CASSLSGPAEKLFF. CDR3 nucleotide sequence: TGTGCCAGCAGTTTATCGGGACCAGCTGAAAAACTGTTTTTT.

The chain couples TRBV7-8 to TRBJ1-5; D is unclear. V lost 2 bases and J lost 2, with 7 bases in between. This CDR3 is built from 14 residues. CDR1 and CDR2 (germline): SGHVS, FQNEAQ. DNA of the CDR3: TGTGCCAGCAGCTTATCTTGGGGCAATCAGCCCCAGCATTTT. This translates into CASSLSWGNQPQHF.

In nucleotides, the CDR3 is TGTGCCAGCAATGGACTTCCCAAGCAGTTCTTC. It yields the protein CASNGLPKQFF. The genes are TRBV6-1 and TRBJ2-1, with a possible D match to TRBD2 (5 bases). The germline CDR1 and CDR2 sequences are MNHNS and SASEGT. V was trimmed by 7 bases and J by 11 bases, leaving 12 bases between them. The CDR3 consists of 11 residues.

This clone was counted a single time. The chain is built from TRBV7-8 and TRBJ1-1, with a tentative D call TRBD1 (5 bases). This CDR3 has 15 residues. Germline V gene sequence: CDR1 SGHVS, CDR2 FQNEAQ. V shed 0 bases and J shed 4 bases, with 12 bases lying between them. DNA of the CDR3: TGTGCCAGCAGCTTAGCGGGACGCCCGATCACTGAAGCTTTCTTT. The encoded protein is CASSLAGRPITEAFF. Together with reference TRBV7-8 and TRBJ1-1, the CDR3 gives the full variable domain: GAGVSQSPRYKVAKRGQDVALRCDPISGHVSLFWYQQALGQGPEFLTYFQNEAQLDKSGLPSDRFFAERPEGSVSTLKIQRTQQEDSAVYLCASSLAGRPITEAFFGQGTRLTVV.

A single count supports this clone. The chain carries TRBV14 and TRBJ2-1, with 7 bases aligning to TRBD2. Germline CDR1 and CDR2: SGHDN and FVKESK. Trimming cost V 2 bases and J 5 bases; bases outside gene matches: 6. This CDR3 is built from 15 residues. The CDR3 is CASSQFLLADNEQFF. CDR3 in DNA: TGTGCCAGCAGCCAATTTCTCCTAGCGGACAATGAGCAGTTCTTC.

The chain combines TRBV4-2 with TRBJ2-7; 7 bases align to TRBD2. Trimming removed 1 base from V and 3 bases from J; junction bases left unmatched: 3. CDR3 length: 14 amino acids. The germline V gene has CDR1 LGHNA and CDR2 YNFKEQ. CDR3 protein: CASSQVGGGYEQYF. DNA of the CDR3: TGTGCCAGCAGCCAAGTGGGGGGGGGCTACGAGCAGTACTTC.

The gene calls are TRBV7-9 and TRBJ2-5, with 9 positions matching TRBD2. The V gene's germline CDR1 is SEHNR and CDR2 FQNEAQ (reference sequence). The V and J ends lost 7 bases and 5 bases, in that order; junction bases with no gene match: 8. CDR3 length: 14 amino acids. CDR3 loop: CASTVAGVEETQYF. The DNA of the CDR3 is TGTGCCAGCACCGTAGCGGGAGTAGAGGAGACCCAGTACTTC.